This T cell receptor (beta chain) is from a study of human thymus T cells (dated by TCRdb to the early 2020s). As for the study more broadly: The study described the TCR alpha and beta repertoires in under ten infant thymus samples and four matching peripheral blood samples. Donor ages ranged from roughly 6 to 250 days, and the cohort comprised more than 5 male and two female infants. Points the paper makes about the study in general: On average, thymus samples yielded around 810,000 unique TCRB clonotypes, whereas blood samples yielded some 92,000. Both the thymic and the peripheral blood repertoires appeared to show biased V and J gene segment usage. The related research reported highly overlapping thymic TCR repertoires among unrelated individuals.

The thymus tissue came from surgical resects taken out during corrective cardiac surgery. Immunologically healthy infants undergoing open corrective cardiac surgery for congenital heart defects in Finland were used as donors. After being mechanically released from the tissue, thymocytes were kept at -70 degrees C in pellets of roughly 9.5-32 million cells. Genomic DNA was extracted from frozen cell pellets with a QIAsymphony instrument. The immunoSEQ multiplex PCR assay was used to amplify the TCRB and TCRAD loci from a standardized amount of quality-controlled genomic DNA. Amplicons spanned the V(D)J region at a length sufficient to cover the CDR3 and identify V and J genes. The commercial immunoSEQ service was used to sequence amplicons on an Illumina platform. Regarding the original processing steps: Primer bias and sequencing errors were corrected as previously described, and TCRAD and TCRB definitions were based on the IMGT database. immunoSEQ Analyzer 3.0 and VDJTools were used for repertoire analysis, which covered basic statistics, V/J segment usage, diversity estimates, rarefaction and pairwise overlap. Chao1, ChaoE, Efron-Thisted, Shannon and inverse Simpson indices were used to estimate diversity, which was also estimated on datasets down-sampled to the smallest sample. For repertoire overlap, CDR3 nucleotide sequence, V gene and J gene had to match strictly, and clustering was done by Jaccard-based multidimensional scaling. In its TCRdb copy, this immuneACCESS table keeps in-frame sequences only and misses some clones. Where compared with another copy, unresolved V genes explain less than half of these, and the others have no known cause. The V and J calls and clone size come from that table; D and trimming were worked out from the DNA. This sample comprises about 78,000 clones, roughly 96% of them detected only once. The top ten clonotypes cover just over 0.03% of the sample.

The cysteine opens and the phenylalanine closes a CDR3 of 15 amino acids. Kept here is only the CDR3 DNA, which spans 45 bases and is read in frame from base 1. The germline V gene supplies CDR1 SGHRS and CDR2 YFSETQ. From V the trimming removes 0 bases and from J it removes 4 bases, while the gene matches leave 2 bases of the junction unaccounted for. Details on this clone: There is no known antigen for this receptor. No much larger clone exists at a distance of one base, and base qualities are not known.

Sequenced: thymus tissue. The sequence was obtained from a boy younger than two with a congenital heart defect but otherwise immunologically healthy. The chain is made from TRBV5-1 and TRBJ1-4; TRBD1 agrees with 8 junctional bases. Read as DNA, the sequence is TGCGCCAGCAGCTTGGGGGACAGGCTTAATGAAAAACTGTTTTTT. Its coded protein is CASSLGDRLNEKLFF.